This TCR beta chain was sequenced for a study of shared clonotypes between healthy human individuals. Study-wide points: Non-shared clonotypes had lower generation probabilities than those shared by all four donors.

Germline V lookup: CDR1 SGHVS, CDR2 FNYEAQ. V was cut by 4 bases and J by 2 bases, with 12 bases left in between. The CDR3 sequence is 14 residues long. The authors ran the assay at deep level. Sequencing used immunoSEQ multiplex PCR; TCRdb keeps in-frame clones, though not all of them. The sample shows about 770,000 clones, over 55% of them seen only once. This clone was seen a single time. Its specificity is unknown. Study donors comprised healthy, HIV-negative adults devoid of recent acute infection or vaccination. CD4+ cells underwent separation, giving CD45RA+ naive and CD45RA-negative memory subsets.

The clonotype was recovered from a woman in her thirties in good health. This sequence joins TRBV7-6 and TRBJ2-7; TRBD1 is a possible D gene (6 bases). The sample comprised memory CD4+ T cells sorted from blood. The subset is: CD45RA-negative fraction. Here the CDR3 DNA reads TGTGCCAGCAGCTCCGGGACACCCCCCTACGAGCAGTACTTC. Encoded protein: CASSSGTPPYEQYF.